This T cell receptor beta chain was sequenced in a study of blood T cells in healthy people across ages. The CDR3 is 17 residues long. Looked up from germline, CDR1 is PRHDT and CDR2 is FYEKMQ (reference sequence). V lost 3 bases, J lost 2 bases, and 7 bases stayed unmatched. Sample-barcoded 5' priming and a J-beta primer mix drove a second PCR of about 6 to 12 cycles. TCRdb reprocessed the 5' RACE reads with MiXCR, giving one entry per CDR3 protein. The data contain some 790,000 distinct CDR3 sequences, 25% to 35% of them singletons. Sequencing used blood. The chain has TRBV13 and TRBJ2-3; 11 bases match TRBD2. The source of this sequence is a woman older than 75 in good health. This chain's CDR3 is CASSLRASGGFTDTQYF. The CDR3 DNA follows: TGTGCCAGCAGCTTGAGGGCTAGCGGGGGGTTCACAGATACGCAGTATTTT.